This is a list of T cell receptor beta chains from one sample in a study of blood T cell repertoires in COVID-19. Profiling relied on immunoSEQ multiplex PCR, and the TCRdb table lists in-frame clones only, not all of them. Here the sample spans under 250,000 clones, 80% being singletons. Sequenced: peripheral blood. The origin of the receptors is a human donor in a cohort sampled during active COVID-19. The CDR3 runs from the conserved cysteine through the conserved F or W. A D gene is named only where the DNA matches it firmly. A row's size may be missing; if present it is once, few, many or a size class.

cdr3_length	d_call	j_call	v_call	clone_size	cdr3_aa	cdr3_nt
16	TRBD1	TRBJ1-5	TRBV16	.	CASSHSEQGGRQPQHF	TGTGCCAGCAGCCACTCCGAGCAAGGGGGCCGTCAGCCCCAGCATTTT
13	.	TRBJ1-6	TRBV5-8	once	CASSLETGLHLHF	TGTGCCAGCAGCTTGGAGACAGGTCTCCACCTCCACTTT
17	TRBD1	TRBJ2-7	TRBV10-1	.	CASIPLRAGQGAREQYF	TGCGCCAGCATCCCCCTTAGGGCGGGACAGGGGGCAAGGGAGCAGTACTTC
13	.	TRBJ1-1	TRBV19	.	CASSNNKVSEAFF	TGTGCCAGTAGTAACAATAAAGTTTCTGAAGCTTTCTTT
15	.	TRBJ1-2	TRBV5-4	.	CASSLNTQGSHGYTF	TGTGCCAGCAGCTTGAACACACAGGGAAGTCATGGCTACACCTTC
13	.	TRBJ1-2	TRBV5-4	.	CASSPGGADGYTF	TGTGCCAGCAGCCCCGGAGGGGCAGATGGCTACACCTTC
18	.	TRBJ2-1	TRBV7-9	once	CASSLVWDSAVSYNEQFF	TGTGCCAGCAGCTTAGTATGGGATAGCGCAGTCTCCTACAATGAGCAGTTCTTC
14	TRBD2	TRBJ2-7	TRBV27	few	CASSLLGGGGEQYF	TGTGCCAGCAGTTTACTCGGCGGGGGTGGCGAGCAGTACTTC
13	.	TRBJ1-1	TRBV30	.	CAWTNSQNTEAFF	TGTGCCTGGACCAATTCACAAAACACTGAAGCTTTCTTT
15	TRBD1	TRBJ1-5	TRBV18	.	CASSPLGTDDQPQHF	TGTGCCAGCTCACCACTCGGGACAGATGATCAGCCCCAGCATTTT
14	.	TRBJ1-5	TRBV27	.	CASSFGEGNQPQHF	TGTGCCAGCAGTTTTGGTGAGGGCAATCAGCCCCAGCATTTT
15	.	TRBJ2-1	TRBV5-1	.	CASSFDRSSYNEQFF	TGCGCCAGCAGCTTCGACCGGAGCTCCTACAATGAGCAGTTCTTC
16	.	TRBJ1-3	TRBV5-1	.	CASSPYAGIGGNTIYF	TGCGCCAGCAGCCCCTACGCGGGAATCGGTGGAAACACCATATATTTT
16	TRBD2	TRBJ2-3	TRBV5-1	.	CASSPGTSGGVDTQYF	TGCGCCAGCAGCCCCGGGACTAGCGGGGGGGTTGACACGCAGTATTTT
14	.	TRBJ1-5	TRBV7-2	.	CASSSQQGNQPQHF	TGTGCCAGCAGCTCTCAACAAGGCAATCAGCCCCAGCATTTT
14	.	TRBJ2-7	TRBV7-8	few	CASRPRDLGYEQYF	TGTGCCAGCAGACCCAGGGACTTAGGCTACGAGCAGTACTTC
13	.	TRBJ2-5	TRBV10-3	once	CAIRVGSLETQYF	TGTGCCATCCGAGTTGGTAGTCTCGAGACCCAGTACTTC
15	.	TRBJ1-4	TRBV6-5	once	CASSYSLGATEKLFF	TGTGCCAGCAGTTACTCGTTGGGAGCCACTGAAAAACTGTTTTTT
15	TRBD1	TRBJ2-5	TRBV9	few	CASSTQDRVSETQYF	TGTGCCAGCAGCACCCAGGACAGGGTTTCAGAGACCCAGTACTTC
15	.	TRBJ2-3	TRBV18	.	CASSPPLGYTDTQYF	TGTGCCAGCTCACCACCGCTCGGGTACACAGATACGCAGTATTTT
13	TRBD1	TRBJ2-3	TRBV7-9	.	CASRDRGGNTQYF	TGTGCCAGCAGGGACCGAGGGGGCAATACGCAGTATTTT
12	.	TRBJ2-3	TRBV11-2	.	CASSLPLNTQYF	TGTGCCAGCAGCTTACCCCTAAATACGCAGTATTTT
15	.	TRBJ1-1	TRBV28	.	CASIPLGNMNTEAFF	TGTGCCAGCATTCCCCTAGGAAACATGAACACTGAAGCTTTCTTT
15	TRBD1	TRBJ2-5	TRBV5-6	.	CASSPREGARETQYF	TGTGCCAGCAGCCCCCGAGAGGGGGCCCGGGAGACCCAGTACTTC
13	.	TRBJ1-1	TRBV6-6	.	CASRTRTEGAAFF	TGTGCCAGCAGGACTCGGACGGAAGGGGCGGCTTTCTTT
13	.	TRBJ1-5	TRBV20-1	.	CSASYRRNQPQHF	TGCAGTGCTAGTTACAGGAGAAATCAGCCCCAGCATTTT
16	TRBD2	TRBJ2-2	TRBV5-6	few	CASSLGLAGNTGELFF	TGTGCCAGCAGCTTGGGACTAGCGGGGAACACCGGGGAGCTGTTTTTT
14	TRBD1	TRBJ1-5	TRBV6-2/TRBV6-3	.	CASSRGQTNQPQHF	TGTGCCAGCAGTAGGGGACAGACGAATCAGCCCCAGCATTTT
17	.	TRBJ1-6	TRBV28	.	CASSFRPPRTANSPLHF	TGTGCCAGCAGTTTCCGCCCCCCCAGGACAGCTAATTCACCCCTCCACTTT
16	.	TRBJ1-5	TRBV4-2	.	CASSQDSSGSNQPQHF	TGTGCCAGCAGCCAAGATAGTAGTGGTAGCAATCAGCCCCAGCATTTT
14	TRBD1	TRBJ2-6	TRBV6-5	.	CASSSRDRFNVLTF	TGTGCCAGCAGTTCCCGGGACAGGTTCAACGTCCTGACTTTC
16	TRBD1	TRBJ1-1	TRBV19	once	CASSIRGQPLNTEAFF	TGTGCCAGTAGTATTAGGGGACAGCCTTTGAACACTGAAGCTTTCTTT
13	.	TRBJ2-3	TRBV10-2	.	CASSEIARDTQYF	TGCGCCAGCAGTGAGATAGCTAGGGATACGCAGTATTTT
15	.	TRBJ2-5	TRBV7-7	once	CASSLGGGAPETQYF	TGTGCTAGCAGCTTAGGGGGAGGGGCGCCAGAGACCCAGTACTTC
15	.	TRBJ1-1	TRBV18	.	CASSASVRANTEAFF	TGTGCCAGCTCAGCCTCGGTCAGGGCGAACACTGAAGCTTTCTTT
14	TRBD1	TRBJ1-5	TRBV27	.	CASSSGQGAQPQHF	TGTGCCAGCAGCTCTGGACAGGGGGCGCAGCCCCAGCATTTT
14	TRBD1	TRBJ2-7	TRBV2	once	CASIGDRGHFEQYF	TGTGCCAGTATTGGGGACAGGGGGCATTTCGAGCAGTACTTC
15	.	TRBJ2-7	TRBV5-4	.	CASSLGPEAPYEQYF	TGTGCCAGCAGCTTGGGACCCGAGGCACCCTACGAGCAGTACTTC
12	.	TRBJ1-1	TRBV19	once	CASGRGGTEAFF	TGTGCCAGCGGGAGGGGGGGCACTGAAGCTTTCTTT
13	TRBD2	TRBJ2-2	TRBV19	.	CASRTGRAGELFF	TGTGCCAGTAGGACGGGGAGGGCCGGGGAGCTGTTTTTT
17	.	TRBJ2-7	TRBV14	.	CASSQDEGSEFSYEQYF	TGTGCCAGCAGCCAAGATGAGGGTAGTGAGTTCTCCTACGAGCAGTACTTC
15	.	TRBJ1-1	TRBV5-1	.	CASSLIRARNTEAFF	TGCGCCAGCAGCTTAATACGCGCAAGAAACACTGAAGCTTTCTTT
14	.	TRBJ1-5	TRBV9	.	CASSVGREGQPQHF	TGTGCCAGCAGCGTAGGCAGGGAAGGTCAGCCCCAGCATTTT
15	TRBD1	TRBJ1-1	TRBV5-1	.	CASSVDRGVNTEAFF	TGCGCCAGCAGCGTGGACAGGGGCGTCAATACTGAAGCTTTCTTT
15	TRBD1	TRBJ1-4	TRBV28	.	CASRITRGFNEKLFF	TGTGCCAGCAGGATAACCAGGGGGTTTAATGAAAAACTGTTTTTT